The 9 T cell receptor beta chains below all came from one sample that was sequenced in a study of vaccination and CD4 T cells after COVID-19. Sequencing of DNA taken from cultured CD4+ T cells relied on the Oncomine TCR Beta short-read assay. TCRdb used MiXCR to reprocess the PCR reads, holding one entry per CDR3 protein. Of about 17,000 distinct CDR3 sequences in the sample, less than 65% were seen once. These receptors lack a known antigen. Treatment in this sample: approximately nine-day PBMC culture with coronavirus spike peptide pools or control peptides (ViraFEST assay). The sample was CD4+ T cells from blood, cultured in vitro. The receptors shown here come from a human donor who had recovered from COVID-19.

In nucleotides, the CDR3 is TGTGCCAGTAGTACCTTTAGCGGGAGAAGTACAGATACGCAGTATTTT. Translation: CASSTFSGRSTDTQYF. This chain connects TRBV19 to TRBJ2-3, with TRBD2 matching over 9 bases. Germline CDR1 reads LNHDA; CDR2 reads SQIVND (reference sequence). This CDR3 has 16 amino acids. V gave up 4 bases and J gave up 3 bases; unmatched junction bases: 8. The full variable domain, completed using reference TRBV19 and TRBJ2-3, is DGGITQSPKYLFRKEGQNVTLSCEQNLNHDAMYWYRQDPGQGLRLIYYSQIVNDFQKGDIAEGYSVSREKKESFPLTVTSAQKNPTAFYLCASSTFSGRSTDTQYFGPGTRLTVL.

This clonotype was counted only a few times. The rearrangement uses TRBV20-1 and TRBJ1-5; perhaps TRBD1 as D (5 bases). The CDR3 has 15 amino acids. The germline gives CDR1 DFQATT, CDR2 SNEGSKA (reference sequence). Between the trimmed V and J ends, which lost 4 bases and 4 bases, there was a span of 17 bases. CDR3 sequence (DNA): TGCAGTGCTATCCCCCCGGGACCCCTAAATCAGCCCCAGCATTTT. Translating it yields CSAIPPGPLNQPQHF.

V is TRBV6-1 and J is TRBJ2-7; D perhaps matches TRBD1 (5 bases). Trimming left V 1 base short and J 3 bases short, with 13 bases between. Germline CDR1 reads MNHNS; CDR2 reads SASEGT. The CDR3 covers 15 residues. In DNA, the CDR3 is TGTGCCAGCAGTGAAGAAAAACAGGTCGGCTACGAGCAGTACTTC. This encodes CASSEEKQVGYEQYF.

The gene calls are TRBV9 and TRBJ2-3, with D possibly matching TRBD1 (6 bases). From germline, CDR1 is SGDLS and CDR2 YYNGEE. This CDR3 comprises 15 residues. Trimming removed 4 bases from V and 6 bases from J, with 18 bases in between. CDR3 amino acids: CASSLRDTMADTQYF. CDR3 DNA sequence: TGTGCCAGCAGCTTAAGGGACACCATGGCGGATACGCAGTATTTT.

V usage is TRBV5-1 and J usage is TRBJ1-6; 9 bases map to TRBD1. Germline V gene lookup returns CDR1 SGHRS and CDR2 YFSETQ. The CDR3 is made up of 18 amino acids. After removal of 4 bases from V and 0 bases from J, the junction contained 8 bases not matched to a gene. CDR3 DNA sequence: TGCGCCAGCAGCCTCGGGACAGGGTGGAGCTCCTATAATTCACCCCTCCACTTT. Translated: CASSLGTGWSSYNSPLHF.

This clonotype was detected only a few times. This chain joins TRBV4-2 and TRBJ2-3, with 9 bases aligning to TRBD2. From germline, CDR1 is LGHNA and CDR2 YNFKEQ. The CDR3 is made up of 16 amino acids. V gave up 0 bases and J gave up 2 bases; unmatched junction bases: 3. CDR3: CASSQEIAGATDTQYF. The CDR3, as DNA: TGTGCCAGCAGCCAAGAGATAGCGGGAGCCACAGATACGCAGTATTTT.

The chain recombines TRBV20-1 with TRBJ2-1, with D perhaps matching TRBD2 (6 bases). CDR1 and CDR2 from the germline V gene are DFQATT and SNEGSKA (reference sequence). The CDR3 consists of 11 residues. The V end lost 6 bases, the J end lost 9 bases, and 12 bases lay between the germline ends. CDR3 amino acids: CSANSGREQFF. The CDR3 bases are TGCAGTGCCAATAGCGGACGTGAGCAGTTCTTC.

V gene TRBV12-3 or TRBV12-4 combines with J gene TRBJ2-2, with D perhaps TRBD1 or TRBD2 (6 bases each). V lost 3 bases, J lost 4 bases, and 9 bases lay in between. The CDR3 consists of 14 residues. CDR3 bases: TGTGCCAGCAGTTTTGGGGGGCCCACCGGGGAGCTGTTTTTT. Translated: CASSFGGPTGELFF.

This clonotype was seen only a few times. The rearrangement joins TRBV7-6 to TRBJ1-1, with 7 bases lining up with TRBD1. Germline V gene data show CDR1 as SGHVS and CDR2 as FNYEAQ. Trimming removed 5 bases from V and 2 bases from J; junction bases left unmatched: 11. The CDR3 consists of 16 residues. CDR3 coding DNA: TGTGCCAGCAGCCCATCTGTGGGACAGCTAAACACTGAAGCTTTCTTT. Its translation: CASSPSVGQLNTEAFF.